This T cell receptor (beta chain) was identified during a study of response to subunit inactivated influenza vaccine. TCRdb re-derived calls from the RT-PCR reads in MiXCR, one entry per CDR3 protein. The top ten clones hold less than 2.5% of a sample with about 520,000 distinct CDR3 sequences, roughly 27% of them seen once. The CDR3 spans 13 residues. V was pared by 3 bases and J by 5 bases, with 5 bases between. Germline V gives CDR1 SEHNR, CDR2 FQNEAQ (reference sequence). This sample comprised CD4+ T cells sorted from PBMCs, obtained about 5 days after vaccination. The chain has TRBV7-9 and TRBJ1-6; D is undetermined. The TCR sequence derives from a man aged 50-59 years who received an inactivated influenza vaccine. Written as DNA, the CDR3 is TGTGCCAGCAGCTTGGCGGATAATTCACCCCTCCACTTT. The encoded protein is CASSLADNSPLHF.